A single sample is the source of the 20 T cell receptor beta chains below, sequenced in a study of cytomegalovirus exposure and HLA in healthy donors. Both 60 Vbeta primers and 13 Jbeta primers went into the PCR. Here immunoSEQ multiplex PCR was the method, and the copy in TCRdb shows in-frame clones only, minus some. In all, the sample yields about 70,000 clones. The sample was PBMCs. The receptor source for this set is a female donor in good health and CMV-seropositive.

About this clone itself: The junction departs from the called germline gene at one end, perhaps through a read error. The same CDR3 also results from other DNA sequences found in this sample. The chain couples TRBV6-1 to TRBJ1-6, with 7 bases lining up with TRBD1. The CDR3 has 16 residues. Germline V gives CDR1 MNHNS, CDR2 SASEGT. The DNA for the CDR3 is TGTGCCAGCAGTGAGGCAGGGGGGTCTTGGAATTCACCCCTACACTTT. Translation: CASSEAGGSWNSPLHF.

The CDR3 here is CATRDRLNTEAFF. The CDR3 nucleotides are TGTGCCACTCGGGACAGGCTAAACACTGAAGCTTTCTTT. The J gene is TRBJ1-1, the V gene TRBV10-3; 8 nucleotides agree with TRBD1. The V segment lost 10 bases and the J segment 2 bases; nucleotides outside the gene matches: 6. This CDR3 region has 13 residues. In germline, CDR1 is ENHRY, CDR2 SYGVKD.

V is TRBV6-5 and J is TRBJ2-1, with D uncertain. CDR3 length: 12 amino acids. V dropped 6 bases and J dropped 8 bases, with 11 bases sitting between them. Per the germline V gene, CDR1 is MNHEY and CDR2 is SVGAGI. The CDR3 reads CASSRPPDEQFF. The CDR3 DNA sequence: TGTGCCAGCAGCCGCCCGCCGGATGAGCAGTTCTTC.

The J gene is TRBJ2-3, the V gene TRBV6-5; tentative D call: TRBD1 (6 bases). Looked up from germline, CDR1 is MNHEY and CDR2 is SVGAGI. This CDR3 is 15 amino acids long. Trimming took 0 bases from V and 4 from J, leaving 11 bases between them. The CDR3 region is CASSYSDRLSDTQYF. The CDR3 DNA reads TGTGCCAGCAGTTACTCTGACAGGCTCTCAGATACGCAGTATTTT.

The V and J genes are TRBV7-2 and TRBJ2-3; TRBD1 is a possible D gene (7 bases). With 5 bases removed from V and 3 bases from J, the gap between germline ends came to 21 bases. The CDR3 contains 17 residues. Germline-derived CDR1 and CDR2 are SGHTA and FQGNSA. The CDR3 nucleotides are TGTGCCAGCAGCGTCAGGTCCAGGGGGGAAATTACAGATACGCAGTATTTT. It encodes CASSVRSRGEITDTQYF.

In nucleotides, the CDR3 is TGTGCCTGGAGTGGGGCGGGAGGGTTCGATACGCAGTATTTT. It encodes CAWSGAGGFDTQYF. J is TRBJ2-3 and V is TRBV30; TRBD2 aligns across 9 bases. Germline V gene data show CDR1 as GTSNPN and CDR2 as SVGIG (reference sequence). This CDR3 has 14 residues. V trimming: 1 base; J trimming: 6 bases; junction bases outside the gene matches: 5.

The gene calls are TRBV9 and TRBJ2-3; TRBD2 agrees at 9 bases. This CDR3 has 14 residues. With V trimmed by 3 bases and J by 6 bases, 5 bases remained unmatched. CDR1 and CDR2 from the germline V gene are SGDLS and YYNGEE. CDR3 sequence (DNA): TGTGCCAGCAGCGGCCTAGCGGGGACTGATACGCAGTATTTT. Translation gives CASSGLAGTDTQYF.

The chain couples TRBV19 to TRBJ2-7, with D hard to call. This CDR3 contains 13 residues. CDR1 is LNHDA, CDR2 SQIVND, per germline (reference sequence). Trimming left V 3 bases short and J 2 bases short, with 8 bases between. The CDR3 reads CASSISVAYEQYF. DNA for the CDR3: TGTGCCAGTAGTATCTCCGTAGCCTACGAGCAGTACTTC.

The V and J genes are TRBV10-3 and TRBJ1-6, with TRBD1 matching 8 bases. After removal of 7 bases from V and 8 bases from J, the junction contained 4 bases not matched to a gene. CDR1 is ENHRY and CDR2 is SYGVKD in the germline V gene. The CDR3 loop spans 13 amino acids. The CDR3 is CAIMDRVDSPLHF. The CDR3 DNA reads as TGTGCCATCATGGACAGGGTGGATTCACCCCTCCACTTT.

The genes are TRBV5-1 and TRBJ1-2, with D tentatively TRBD1 (6 bases). The germline CDR1 and CDR2 sequences are SGHRS and YFSETQ. Trimming pared 3 bases from V and 4 bases from J, leaving 10 bases between. The CDR3 has 13 residues. CDR3 DNA: TGCGCCAGCAGCTCCAGGGGAAGCTATGGCTACACCTTC. Translating it yields CASSSRGSYGYTF.

The chain employs TRBV30 and TRBJ1-1, with TRBD1 as a possible D gene (6 bases). Germline assignment: CDR1 GTSNPN and CDR2 SVGIG (reference sequence). Trimming removed 3 bases at V and 7 bases at J, with 9 bases between. The CDR3 totals 11 residues. The CDR3 sequence is CAWSLQGEAFF. CDR3 nucleotides: TGTGCCTGGAGCCTACAGGGTGAAGCTTTCTTT. The full variable domain, its missing parts supplied by reference TRBV30 and TRBJ1-1, is SQTIHQWPATLVQPVGSPLSLECTVEGTSNPNLYWYRQAAGRGLQLLFYSVGIGQISSEVPQNLSASRPQDRQFILSSKKLLLSDSGFYLCAWSLQGEAFFGQGTRLTVV.

V and J are TRBV2 and TRBJ2-5; TRBD1 might be the D (5 bases). CDR1 SNHLY and CDR2 FYNNEI come from the germline V gene. The CDR3 runs to 14 residues. V shed 3 bases and J shed 4 bases, with 12 bases lying between them. The CDR3 loop is CASSEFRAGETQYF. Written as DNA, the CDR3 is TGTGCCAGCAGTGAGTTCAGGGCCGGAGAGACCCAGTACTTC.

This chain joins TRBV28 and TRBJ2-1; D gene unclear. V gave up 2 bases and J gave up 8 bases, with 13 bases separating them. This CDR3 region has 14 residues. CDR1 and CDR2 from the germline V gene are MDHEN and SYDVKM. CDR3: CASSLVVQAHEQFF. The CDR3, as DNA: TGTGCCAGCAGTTTAGTGGTGCAAGCCCATGAGCAGTTCTTC.

V is TRBV30 and J is TRBJ2-5; tentative D call: TRBD2 (6 bases). V lost 4 bases, J lost 11 bases, and 26 bases lay in between. The CDR3 loop spans 15 amino acids. Germline CDR1 and CDR2: GTSNPN and SVGIG (reference sequence). The CDR3 region is CAWIRDSMGWREQYF. The CDR3 nucleotides read TGTGCCTGGATACGCGATAGTATGGGTTGGAGGGAGCAGTACTTC.

V gene TRBV7-2 combines with J gene TRBJ2-5; D perhaps matches TRBD2 (6 bases). The V end lost 5 bases, the J end lost 5 bases, and 12 bases lay between the germline ends. This CDR3 contains 13 residues. Germline values: CDR1 SGHTA, CDR2 FQGNSA. The CDR3 nucleotides read TGTGCCAGCAGCCGCGGGACGGGTGAGACCCAGTACTTC. Its protein is CASSRGTGETQYF.

The chain couples TRBV9 to TRBJ2-3; D may be TRBD2 (6 bases). CDR1 SGDLS and CDR2 YYNGEE come from the germline V gene. V was trimmed by 7 bases and J by 1 base, leaving 13 bases between them. The CDR3 is 14 residues long. In nucleotides, the CDR3 is TGTGCCAGCTCGTGGGGGGAAGGCACAGATACGCAGTATTTT. It yields the protein CASSWGEGTDTQYF.

The chain is built from TRBV7-9 and TRBJ2-7; tentatively, D is TRBD2 (5 bases). This CDR3 is 14 amino acids long. Per the germline V gene, CDR1 is SEHNR and CDR2 is FQNEAQ (reference sequence). The V gene lost 2 bases and the J gene lost 2 bases, with 10 bases spanning the gap. Written as DNA, the CDR3 is TGTGCCAGCAGCTTACAGGACTCCGCCTACGAGCAGTACTTC. It translates to CASSLQDSAYEQYF.

The CDR3 spells CSVEDRGGILPYEQYF. The CDR3 DNA follows: TGCAGCGTTGAAGACAGGGGCGGTATCCTACCCTACGAGCAGTACTTC. V is TRBV29-1 and J is TRBJ2-7; D might be TRBD1 (6 bases). V was pared by 0 bases and J by 2 bases, with 17 bases between. This CDR3 spans 16 amino acids. The germline CDR1 and CDR2 sequences are SQVTM and ANQGSEA.

The rearrangement joins TRBV7-2 to TRBJ2-4; possible D gene TRBD1, 5 bases. The CDR3 runs to 16 residues. Germline CDR1 SGHTA, CDR2 FQGNSA. V was clipped by 1 base and J by 8 bases, with 18 bases between them. This CDR3 reads CASSLGGLGPSYIQYF. CDR3 nucleotide sequence: TGTGCCAGCAGCTTAGGTGGATTGGGGCCCAGCTACATTCAGTACTTC. Looking up the rest from reference TRBV7-2 and TRBJ2-4 gives the full variable domain: GAGVSQSPSNKVTEKGKDVELRCDPISGHTALYWYRQSLGQGLEFLIYFQGNSAPDKSGLPSDRFSAERTGGSVSTLTIQRTQQEDSAVYLCASSLGGLGPSYIQYFGAGTRLSVL.

The gene calls are TRBV19 and TRBJ1-1; 8 bases are shared with TRBD1. Unmatched junction bases numbered 8, after V lost 4 bases and J lost 10 bases. Germline CDR1 LNHDA, CDR2 SQIVND (reference sequence). The CDR3 has 13 amino acids. CDR3 DNA: TGTGCCAGTAGTACCGGACAGGGCCATCGAGCTTTCTTT. The encoded protein is CASSTGQGHRAFF.